These T cell receptor beta chains were read from a single sample in a study of T-cell reconstitution after alpha-beta-depleted transplantation in children. TCRdb ran MiXCR on the PCR reads and lists one entry per CDR3 protein. The table lists roughly 570,000 distinct CDR3 sequences, roughly a quarter of them singletons. This sample comprised PBMCs, obtained before TCRalphabeta/CD19-depleted stem cell transplant. Receptor source: a boy younger than two with Wiskott-Aldrich syndrome, due to receive a stem cell transplant. CDR3s include the opening cysteine and the closing phenylalanine or tryptophan. The order of the fields is clone size, V gene, J gene, D gene, CDR3 DNA, CDR3 protein. D genes are given only for firm matches. Clone size is shown for a subset of rows, as once, few, many or a class of expanded clone.

>.|TRBV10-3|TRBJ2-7|TRBD2
TGTGCCATCAGCTCCGGGACTAGCGGGAGTAGGTACGAGCAGTACTTC
CAISSGTSGSRYEQYF
>.|TRBV2|TRBJ2-1|.
TGTGCCAGCAGTAAAGAAGCGGACAATGAGCAGTTCTTC
CASSKEADNEQFF
>.|TRBV12-3/TRBV12-4|TRBJ1-3|.
TGTGCCAGCAGTCTCGGGGGGATCGGAAACACCATATATTTT
CASSLGGIGNTIYF
>.|TRBV20-1|TRBJ2-5|TRBD2
TGCAGTGCTAAATCGGGACTAGCGGGAGGGAGCGGTGAGACCCAGTACTTC
CSAKSGLAGGSGETQYF
>.|TRBV4-1|TRBJ2-7|.
TGCGCCAGCAGTCAACAGTACGCAGCCTACGAGCAGTACTTC
CASSQQYAAYEQYF
>.|TRBV4-2|TRBJ2-5|TRBD2
TGTGCCAGCAGCCAAGAAGCGGGAGAAGAGACCCAGTACTTC
CASSQEAGEETQYF
>few|TRBV20-1|TRBJ2-7|.
TGCAGTGCTAGAAGCAGGGGACCTACCTACGAGCAGTACTTC
CSARSRGPTYEQYF
>.|TRBV20-1|TRBJ1-5|.
TGCAGTGCTAGAGCCGACGGGGCAAGGGGTGGCTATCCCCAGCATTTT
CSARADGARGGYPQHF
>.|TRBV29-1|TRBJ2-1|.
TGCAGCGTTGGGGGGCTACCTCCCCACAATGAGCAGTTCTTC
CSVGGLPPHNEQFF
>.|TRBV10-3|TRBJ1-5|.
TGTGCCATCAGTGATACAAGCTGGCAGCCCCAGCATTTT
CAISDTSWQPQHF
>once|TRBV14|TRBJ2-7|.
TGTGCCAGCAGCCCGGCCGGGATCACATTCGGCTACCAGCAGTACTTC
CASSPAGITFGYQQYF
>once|TRBV27|TRBJ2-1|TRBD1
TGTGCCAGCGGCCCTTTGGGACAGGGCGCAGCTGAGCAGTTCTTC
CASGPLGQGAAEQFF
>.|TRBV20-1|TRBJ2-7|.
TGCAGTGCTAGAGATTCCGCGTACCCCTACGAGCAGTACTTC
CSARDSAYPYEQYF
>.|TRBV4-2|TRBJ2-2|.
TGTGCCAGCAGCCAAGAAATTGTCCAGGACAACACCGGGGAGCTGTTTTTT
CASSQEIVQDNTGELFF
>.|TRBV6-1|TRBJ2-7|TRBD2
TGTGCCATTGCGCGGGAGATTACCTACGAGCAGTACTTC
CAIAREITYEQYF
>few|TRBV11-2|TRBJ2-1|TRBD2
TGTGCCAGCAGCTTAGTTGTCACTAGCGGGAGTTCTTACAATGAGCAGTTCTTC
CASSLVVTSGSSYNEQFF
>few|TRBV20-1|TRBJ2-1|TRBD1
TGCAGTGCCAGGACAGGGGGCGTAAATGAGCAGTTCTTC
CSARTGGVNEQFF
>.|TRBV10-3|TRBJ1-5|.
TGTGCCATCAGCCGGGACGGAACCAATCAGCCCCAGCATTTT
CAISRDGTNQPQHF
>.|TRBV7-9|TRBJ2-3|.
TGTGCCAGCGTGGGACTCCTATACCAGGATACGCAGTATTTT
CASVGLLYQDTQYF
>.|TRBV3-1|TRBJ2-4|.
TGTGCCAGCAGCCAAGGAGGGACAGCCAAAAACATTCAGTACTTC
CASSQGGTAKNIQYF
>.|TRBV7-2|TRBJ2-2|.
TGTGCCAGCAGCCAAAGGGGGAGGAAGGTCACCGGGGAGCTGTTTTTT
CASSQRGRKVTGELFF
>.|TRBV5-1|TRBJ2-5|.
TGCGCCAGCAGCTTGGCAACACTCGCAGCGGAGACCCAGTACTTC
CASSLATLAAETQYF
>few|TRBV7-8|TRBJ2-7|TRBD2
TGTGCCAGCAGCTCCGGGACTAGTAGGGAGCAGTACTTC
CASSSGTSREQYF
>.|TRBV12-3/TRBV12-4|TRBJ1-2|.
TGTGCCAGCAGTGTGACAGACTATGGCTACACCTTC
CASSVTDYGYTF
>.|TRBV10-3|TRBJ2-1|TRBD2
TGTGCCATCAGTGCTGGGACTAGCGAGCAGTTCTTC
CAISAGTSEQFF
>.|TRBV20-1|TRBJ2-3|.
TGCAGTGCTAGAGTGAGTGGAGATACGCAGTATTTT
CSARVSGDTQYF
>few|TRBV5-1|TRBJ1-2|.
TGCGCCAGCAGCTTGGGAAGGACAGTTAACTATGGCTACACCTTC
CASSLGRTVNYGYTF
>.|TRBV10-3|TRBJ2-7|.
TGTGCCATCAGTGAACGGTCCACCTACGAGCAGTACTTC
CAISERSTYEQYF
>.|TRBV27|TRBJ2-7|TRBD2
TGTGCCAGCAGGGGGAGGGAAACATTCCTTTTCTACGAGCAGTACTTC
CASRGRETFLFYEQYF
>.|TRBV5-1|TRBJ2-2|TRBD1
TGCGCCAGCAGCGTGGGGACAGGAGGGTTAACAATCACCGGGGAGCTGTTTTTT
CASSVGTGGLTITGELFF
>.|TRBV18|TRBJ1-1|.
TGTGCCAGCTCACCAATGAATGAAGCTTTCTTT
CASSPMNEAFF
>.|TRBV12-3/TRBV12-4|TRBJ2-1|.
TGTGCCAGCAGTAGGAGGGTCACCGGGGTCTACAATGAGCAGTTCTTC
CASSRRVTGVYNEQFF
>.|TRBV5-1|TRBJ2-3|TRBD2
TGCGCCAGCAGCCCGGGGACTAGCGGGAGCGGTTCTAGCACAGATACGCAGTATTTT
CASSPGTSGSGSSTDTQYF
>few|TRBV5-1|TRBJ2-4|TRBD1
TGCGCCAGCAGCTCGGGACAGGGGGGTAACATTCAGTACTTC
CASSSGQGGNIQYF
>.|TRBV7-2|TRBJ2-7|.
TGTGCCAGCAGCTTAGGCCCGGCGCGAGGGCACCAAGGGCAGTACTTC
CASSLGPARGHQGQYF
>.|TRBV7-6|TRBJ2-1|TRBD1
TGTGCCAGCAGCCGCCCGAGGACAGGGCCGTACAATGAGCAGTTCTTC
CASSRPRTGPYNEQFF
>few|TRBV5-5|TRBJ1-5|.
TGTGCCAGCAGCTTGGATCCGATGGAGCCCCAGCATTTT
CASSLDPMEPQHF
>.|TRBV5-1|TRBJ2-5|TRBD1
TGCGCCAGCAGCTTGGATGGGACAGGGAAAGAGACCCAGTACTTC
CASSLDGTGKETQYF
>few|TRBV12-3/TRBV12-4|TRBJ2-3|.
TGTGCCAGCAGTTTAGGGCGGATGCAGACAGATACGCAGTATTTT
CASSLGRMQTDTQYF
>few|TRBV27|TRBJ2-1|.
TGTGCCAGCAGTTTAAACCCTGGGACGGATGAGCAGTTCTTC
CASSLNPGTDEQFF
>.|TRBV30|TRBJ2-7|TRBD2
TGTGCCTGGAGATCGGGCGGGAGCTCCTACGAGCAGTACTTC
CAWRSGGSSYEQYF
>.|TRBV5-1|TRBJ2-7|.
TGCGCCAGCAGCCCCGATGGGGCCTCCTACGAGCAGTACTTC
CASSPDGASYEQYF
>.|TRBV18|TRBJ2-3|.
TGTGCCAGCTCACCGAGAGGGGGGGTCACAGATACGCAGTATTTT
CASSPRGGVTDTQYF
>few|TRBV10-3|TRBJ1-1|.
TGTGCCATCAGTTTTGGGGACACTGAAGCTTTCTTT
CAISFGDTEAFF
>few|TRBV27|TRBJ2-2|.
TGTGCCAGCAGACCACTTTTAGAAACAAACACCGGGGAGCTGTTTTTT
CASRPLLETNTGELFF
>few|TRBV18|TRBJ1-5|.
TGTGCCAGCTCACCACCCGCATTGAGGAATCAGCCCCAGCATTTT
CASSPPALRNQPQHF
>few|TRBV5-1|TRBJ2-5|.
TGCGCCAGCAGCTTGGTGGCAGCGGCCTACCAAGAGACCCAGTACTTC
CASSLVAAAYQETQYF
>few|TRBV29-1|TRBJ1-2|.
TGCAGCGTTGAAGAAGGAGGGGCGGGAGGCTACACCTTC
CSVEEGGAGGYTF
>few|TRBV20-1|TRBJ2-5|TRBD2
TGCAGTGCTAGGTTCTTAGCGGGTAGGGAGACCCAGTACTTC
CSARFLAGRETQYF
>.|TRBV18|TRBJ1-5|.
TGTGCCAGCTCACCACGGGGGGCGATAAGCAATCAGCCCCAGCATTTT
CASSPRGAISNQPQHF
>few|TRBV11-1|TRBJ2-6|.
TGTGCCAGCAGCTCCCCCCCGGGGGCCAACGTCCTGACTTTC
CASSSPPGANVLTF
>few|TRBV5-1|TRBJ1-1|TRBD1
TGCGCCAGCAGCTCCGGGACAGGGGTCCTCCCGAACACTGAAGCTTTCTTT
CASSSGTGVLPNTEAFF
>few|TRBV10-2|TRBJ2-7|.
TGCGCCAGCAGTTGGGACCGAGTCTACGAGCAGTACTTC
CASSWDRVYEQYF
>.|TRBV28|TRBJ2-7|.
TGTGCCAGCAGTTCGCACAGGTCAGGAATTCTTCGCGAGCAGTACTTC
CASSSHRSGILREQYF
>.|TRBV7-6|TRBJ2-7|.
TGTGCCAGCAGCTTACAGACAGGCCACCTCTCCTACGAGCAGTACTTC
CASSLQTGHLSYEQYF